The 11 T cell receptor beta chains presented below share a single source sample, sequenced in a study of blood T cell repertoires in COVID-19. The protocol was immunoSEQ multiplex PCR, while the TCRdb copy is restricted to in-frame clones and leaves out a portion. Found here are about 310,000 clones, roughly 89% of them singletons; the top ten hold around 8.9%. Specimen: PBMCs or T cells enriched from blood (not recorded which). The receptors derive from a woman younger than 35 who had recovered from COVID-19.

The chain carries TRBV7-2 and TRBJ1-2; D is ambiguous. The CDR3 loop spans 13 amino acids. The V end was cut by 5 bases, the J end by 7 bases, with 14 bases between. Germline CDR1 is SGHTA and CDR2 is FQGNSA. CDR3 sequence reads: CASSPQATGGYTF. The CDR3 nucleotides are TGTGCCAGCAGCCCGCAAGCAACTGGTGGCTACACCTTC. Using reference TRBV7-2 and TRBJ1-2 for the parts outside the CDR3, the full variable domain is GAGVSQSPSNKVTEKGKDVELRCDPISGHTALYWYRQSLGQGLEFLIYFQGNSAPDKSGLPSDRFSAERTGGSVSTLTIQRTQQEDSAVYLCASSPQATGGYTFGSGTRLTVV.

The V and J genes are TRBV7-9 and TRBJ2-3, with 9 nucleotides matching TRBD2. The CDR3 contains 16 residues. The V gene end was trimmed by 5 bases and the J gene end by 2 bases; junction bases not matched to a gene: 8. The germline CDR1 and CDR2 sequences are SEHNR and FQNEAQ (reference sequence). This chain's CDR3 is CASSPPGTSNTDTQYF. The CDR3 region has the DNA TGTGCCAGCAGCCCGCCCGGGACTAGCAACACAGATACGCAGTATTTT.

The J gene is TRBJ1-2, the V gene TRBV7-3; 9 nucleotides line up with TRBD1. The length of the CDR3 is 13 residues. J lost 5 bases, V lost 5 bases, and 3 bases had no gene match. Germline assignment: CDR1 SGHTA and CDR2 FQGTGA. The CDR3 DNA follows: TGTGCCAGCAGCCAGGGACAGGGATATGGCTACACCTTC. Its protein product is CASSQGQGYGYTF.

V gene TRBV27 combines with J gene TRBJ2-3, with 8 bases identical to TRBD2. J lost 4 bases, V lost 5 bases, and 20 bases had no gene match. This CDR3 is built from 19 residues. CDR1 and CDR2 (germline): MNHEY, SMNVEV (reference sequence). CDR3 protein: CASSPTSGTSLWWADTQYF. CDR3 coding DNA: TGTGCCAGCAGTCCTACTAGCGGAACTAGCCTATGGTGGGCAGATACGCAGTATTTT.

CDR3 loop: CASGTGGEYEQYF. DNA for the CDR3: TGTGCCAGCGGGACAGGGGGGGAATACGAGCAGTACTTC. This chain joins TRBV10-3 and TRBJ2-7, with 11 bases lining up with TRBD1. V lost 10 bases to trimming and J lost 4 bases; unmatched junction nucleotides: 6. In germline, CDR1 is ENHRY, CDR2 SYGVKD. The CDR3 totals 13 residues.

The chain links TRBV7-9 to TRBJ1-2; D is perhaps TRBD1 (6 bases). V lost 11 bases and J 5 bases, leaving 12 bases between the germline ends. The CDR3 loop spans 11 amino acids. Germline CDR1 and CDR2: SEHNR and FQNEAQ (reference sequence). The CDR3 DNA reads TGTGCCGGAACAGGGTCATATGGCTACACCTTC. As protein: CAGTGSYGYTF.

The chain uses TRBV28 and TRBJ1-2, with TRBD1 matching 10 bases. This CDR3 region has 14 residues. The V and J ends lost 3 bases and 8 bases, in that order; junction bases with no gene match: 6. Germline CDR1 reads MDHEN; CDR2 reads SYDVKM. The CDR3 sequence is CASSFGGQGKGYTF. The CDR3 region has the DNA TGTGCCAGCAGTTTTGGGGGACAGGGGAAGGGCTACACCTTC.

The chain uses TRBV19 and TRBJ1-5; 7 nucleotides line up with TRBD1. There are 12 residues in the CDR3. J gave up 11 bases and V 3 bases, and 4 bases lay outside the gene matches. Germline CDR1 reads LNHDA; CDR2 reads SQIVND (reference sequence). CDR3 sequence: CASSIRDRAQHF. The CDR3 bases are TGTGCCAGTAGTATCCGAGACAGGGCCCAGCATTTT.

The rearrangement links TRBV11-2 to TRBJ1-1, with D possibly TRBD1 on 6 matching bases. The CDR3 consists of 18 residues. V was shortened by 0 bases and J by 1 base, with 18 bases between the two germline ends. Per the germline V gene, CDR1 is SGHAT and CDR2 is FQNNGV. The CDR3 bases are TGTGCCAGCAGCTTAGATACTATTCGAAGACAGGCGAACACTGAAGCTTTCTTT. Amino acid sequence: CASSLDTIRRQANTEAFF.

The chain joins TRBV4-1 to TRBJ1-1; D not certain. The V gene's germline CDR1 is MGHRA and CDR2 YSYEKL. Trimming took 6 bases from V and 1 from J, leaving 3 bases between them. This CDR3 is built from 11 residues. CDR3 in DNA: TGCGCCAGCAGTAGGAACACTGAAGCTTTCTTT. It specifies CASSRNTEAFF.

The chain couples TRBV6-2 or TRBV6-3 to TRBJ1-5; 8 positions match TRBD1. From germline, CDR1 is MNHEY and CDR2 SVGEGT. The CDR3 has 13 residues. With 6 bases clipped from V and 5 bases from J, the junction kept 3 bases outside the gene matches. The CDR3 DNA follows: TGTGCCAGCAGCACGGGACAGGATCAGCCCCAGCATTTT. Its protein is CASSTGQDQPQHF.